Listed below are T cell receptor beta chains from one sample, sequenced in a study of prognosis after radiotherapy for stage I lung cancer. TCRdb reanalysed the multiplex PCR reads using MiXCR and keeps one entry per CDR3 protein. The table shows fewer than 25,000 distinct CDR3 sequences, with approximately 40% occurring only once. Material: PBMCs, obtained before or after stereotactic body radiation therapy (not recorded which). These receptor sequences come from a donor at least 50 years old with non-small cell lung cancer. CDR3s include the opening cysteine and the closing phenylalanine or tryptophan.

V gene	J gene	CDR3 protein
TRBV5-1	TRBJ1-2	CASSPTGGGYGYTF
TRBV6-1	TRBJ2-2	CASSGQGAVGELFF
TRBV7-8	TRBJ2-7	CASSLVPSGPSEQYF
TRBV20-1	TRBJ2-7	CSARDITSGSYEQYF
TRBV7-2	TRBJ2-3	CASGTTNTDTQYF
TRBV30	TRBJ2-5	CAWADWGRETQYF
TRBV29-1	TRBJ2-6	CSAGDGANVLTF
TRBV2	TRBJ2-7	CASSLFEQYF
TRBV10-2	TRBJ2-2	CASSDGGDTGELFF
TRBV7-2	TRBJ2-3	CASSLGSGRASDTQYF
TRBV6-2/TRBV6-3	TRBJ2-1	CASSATSEGNEQFF
TRBV29-1	TRBJ2-1	CSVDQALAGANEQFF
TRBV6-1	TRBJ2-7	CASRTSGTGGYEQYF
TRBV6-5	TRBJ2-1	CASSYGAWEQFF
TRBV6-2/TRBV6-3	TRBJ2-4	CASKSLRGDYTKNIQYF
TRBV6-1	TRBJ1-1	CASSGTGLMNTEAFF
TRBV3-1	TRBJ2-7	CASSPTGYEQYF
TRBV4-2	TRBJ1-2	CASSQGLVDGYTF
TRBV9	TRBJ1-2	CASSVGENYGYTF
TRBV20-1	TRBJ2-1	CSADGGLAGGRNYNEQFF
TRBV5-6	TRBJ2-5	CASSLVSSETQYF
TRBV28	TRBJ1-4	CASIGDVDEKLFF